This is a list of T cell receptor beta chains from one sample in a study of blood T cells in healthy people across ages. One entry per CDR3 protein results from TCRdb running MiXCR on the 5' RACE reads. The sample gives about 970,000 distinct CDR3 sequences, roughly half of which show up once; 20% to 25% is in the top ten. The sequenced material came from blood. The receptors come from a woman aged 55-69 years in good health. CDR3s include the opening cysteine and the closing phenylalanine or tryptophan. The D gene is left open where the match is weak. Clone size appears in some rows only: once, few, many, or a class for an expanded clone.

-	TRBV24-1	TRBJ2-5	-	TGTGCCACCAGTGGACTTAAGGACAGCCAAGAGACCCAGTACTTC	CATSGLKDSQETQYF
-	TRBV5-1	TRBJ2-5	-	TGCGCCAGCAGCCATAGTACGACACCGGCACAGTACTTC	CASSHSTTPAQYF
-	TRBV19	TRBJ2-3	-	TGTGCCAGTAGTAAACGTGAGTCCACAGATACGCAGTATTTT	CASSKRESTDTQYF
-	TRBV2	TRBJ2-7	TRBD1	TGTGCCAGCAGTGAAAACAGGGGGTCCTACGAGCAGTACTTC	CASSENRGSYEQYF
-	TRBV9	TRBJ1-1	-	TGTGCCAGCAGCGCGACGACAGAAACTGAAGCTTTCTTT	CASSATTETEAFF
-	TRBV10-3	TRBJ2-1	-	TGTGCCATCAGTGACAGGGCAGCCTACAATGAGCAGTTCTTC	CAISDRAAYNEQFF
-	TRBV7-9	TRBJ2-1	-	TGTGCCAGCAGCCGCCAAACTAGTCGACAGTTCTTC	CASSRQTSRQFF
-	TRBV2	TRBJ2-3	TRBD2	TGTGCCAGCAGTGACCGCGCGGGGGCAGATACGCAGTATTTT	CASSDRAGADTQYF
few	TRBV30	TRBJ1-2	-	TGTGCCTGGAGTTCTTCGGGAGGCGGGGTGGATGGCTACACCTTC	CAWSSSGGGVDGYTF
few	TRBV29-1	TRBJ2-7	-	TGCAGCGCAGAAGGTTCCGGGAGCTCCTACGAGCAGTACTTC	CSAEGSGSSYEQYF
many	TRBV12-3/TRBV12-4	TRBJ2-3	-	TGTGCCAGCAGGGGCCCAACAGATACGCAGTATTTT	CASRGPTDTQYF
-	TRBV11-3	TRBJ2-5	TRBD1	TGTGCCAGCAGCCCCGGGACAGCATTCCAAGAGACCCAGTACTTC	CASSPGTAFQETQYF
-	TRBV20-1	TRBJ2-5	TRBD2	TGCAGTGCCGGACTAGCGGGACCGGGGAAGACCCAGTACTTC	CSAGLAGPGKTQYF
-	TRBV21-1	TRBJ2-7	-	TGTGCCAGCAGCGCCTCGGAGACTAGCGGGCTTTACAATGAGCAGTACTTC	CASSASETSGLYNEQYF
-	TRBV15	TRBJ2-1	-	TGTGCCACCAGCGGAGTCCTCACAGAGAACCACAATGAGCAGTTCTTC	CATSGVLTENHNEQFF
few	TRBV6-2/TRBV6-3	TRBJ2-7	TRBD2	TGTGCCAGCAGTGACGGACTAGCCCGGGAGCAGTACTTC	CASSDGLAREQYF
-	TRBV6-2/TRBV6-3	TRBJ2-7	TRBD2	TGTGCCAGCAGTTACAAGGCGACTAGCGGAACATCCTACGAGCAGTACTTC	CASSYKATSGTSYEQYF
once	TRBV27	TRBJ1-2	-	TGTGCCAGCAAGGGCATACTAGATGACCACACGACGGGCAACTATGGCTACACCTTC	CASKGILDDHTTGNYGYTF
-	TRBV18	TRBJ2-5	TRBD2	TGTGCCAGCTCACCACGCCTGACTAGCGGGAGGTCGGAAGAGACCCAGTACTTC	CASSPRLTSGRSEETQYF
many	TRBV18	TRBJ1-4	-	TGTGCCAGCAGCCCTGGTGCAACTAATGAAAAACTGTTTTTT	CASSPGATNEKLFF
-	TRBV20-1	TRBJ1-5	-	TGCAGTGCTAGAGTTGTGAAAGGGAGATATCAGCCCCAGCATTTT	CSARVVKGRYQPQHF
-	TRBV3-1	TRBJ1-2	-	TGTGCCAGCAGCCAAGATCCCTTATATGGCTACACCTTC	CASSQDPLYGYTF
-	TRBV6-2/TRBV6-3	TRBJ2-4	-	TGTGCCAGCAAACCCAGAGTCGGGGGTTGGATAGCCAAAAACATTCAGTACTTC	CASKPRVGGWIAKNIQYF
many	TRBV7-8	TRBJ1-5	-	TGTGCCAGCAGCTTCCGGACAGAACTTAGCAATCAGCCCCAGCATTTT	CASSFRTELSNQPQHF
-	TRBV10-3	TRBJ2-7	-	TGTGCCATCAGTGACTGGGACTCGTATGTCGAGCAGTACTTC	CAISDWDSYVEQYF
-	TRBV3-1	TRBJ2-5	TRBD2	TGTGCCAGCAGCGATTTAGCGGGAGCGAGGGAGCAGTACTTC	CASSDLAGAREQYF
-	TRBV5-1	TRBJ2-7	TRBD2	TGCGCCAGCAGCTTCAGGTTAGCGGGAGACAGCGAGCAGTACTTC	CASSFRLAGDSEQYF
-	TRBV18	TRBJ1-2	-	TGTGCCAGCTCACACGATTCGGGCATGTTCTATGGCTACACCTTC	CASSHDSGMFYGYTF
-	TRBV28	TRBJ2-5	-	TGTGCCAGCAGTTTCTTGACAAAAGAGACCCAGTACTTC	CASSFLTKETQYF
-	TRBV6-2/TRBV6-3	TRBJ2-7	-	TGTGCCAGCACCCCGAGGTCTAGCCGACGCTACGAGCAGTACTTC	CASTPRSSRRYEQYF
few	TRBV7-9	TRBJ2-7	-	TGTGCCAGCAGCCTGACGAGGGAATGGGGCGAGCAGTACTTC	CASSLTREWGEQYF
few	TRBV11-1	TRBJ2-1	-	TGTGCCGGCAGCTCAAGCCTTAAGTATGAGCAGTTCTTC	CAGSSSLKYEQFF
-	TRBV5-6	TRBJ1-5	-	TGTGCCAGCAGCTTGGGGCGGTACGGCAATCAGCCCCAGCATTTT	CASSLGRYGNQPQHF